This T cell receptor beta chain was captured in a study of blood T cell repertoires in COVID-19. Overall study: Acute and convalescent COVID-19 specimens originated in the United States, Italy and Spain. The cDNA or gDNA used as material had been derived from T cells, B-cell-depleted T cells, or PBMCs.

Enrolled during active infection, Seattle patients were then followed longitudinally. The CDR3 has 14 residues. V lost 4 bases and J 6 bases, leaving 13 bases between the germline ends. Germline V CDR1 and CDR2: WSHSY, SAAADI. The method was immunoSEQ multiplex PCR; TCRdb's version includes in-frame clones alone and lacks a portion of them. The sample has some 300,000 clones; roughly 89% are singletons. This clone was recorded once. The sequencing sample was made of peripheral blood. The TCR comes from a woman aged 30 to 39 with COVID-19, enrolled during active disease. This chain connects TRBV10-2 to TRBJ1-5, with D possibly TRBD1 on 6 matching bases. CDR3 DNA: TGCGCCAGCAGTGTGTGGGGGCCCCCTCAGCCCCAGCATTTT. It codes for CASSVWGPPQPQHF.